This T cell receptor (beta chain) emerged from a study of T cells in Graves' hyperthyroidism and ophthalmopathy (dated by TCRdb to between 2018 and 2021). At the level of the whole study: Peripheral blood was sampled at the time of initial diagnosis, prior to any treatment. The approximately 100 discovery patients were divided at random into training and test sets in a 7:3 ratio. An independent validation cohort of about 19 hyperthyroidism patients and about 16 patients who later progressed to ophthalmopathy tested prospective prediction of ophthalmopathy. Thyroid tissue and blood T-cell repertoires from about six Graves' hyperthyroidism patients were also compared in the study. To identify distinguishing TCR V-J signatures, a discovery cohort of about 95 patients was used, comprising 43 with Graves' ophthalmopathy and roughly 60 with stable Graves' hyperthyroidism. TCR Vbeta CDR3 sequencing of around 130 peripheral blood samples (43 ophthalmopathy, over 70 hyperthyroidism and around 17 progressor patients) is reported in the paper. Following sampling, methimazole starting at 30 mg daily was given to hyperthyroidism patients, and high-dose intravenous methylprednisolone was given to ophthalmopathy patients. What the work shows at the level of the full study, not this receptor alone: A model built on a 13 V-J signature distinguished ophthalmopathy from stable hyperthyroidism, reaching roughly 88% sensitivity and about 81% specificity in cross-validation and 80%/75% in testing. Sample size was not statistically predetermined, and investigators were not blinded to group allocation. Most expanded thyroid clonotypes (frequency above 0.001) were also detected in blood, suggesting blood repertoires may reflect thyroid immune responses. In validation, progression to ophthalmopathy was predicted by the model with 70.59% sensitivity and roughly 72% specificity, a median of roughly six months before onset.

This clonotype was counted ten times or more. Its target antigen remains unknown. Base qualities are not recorded, but no much larger clone differs from it by a single base. Stable Graves' hyperthyroidism was defined as the absence of progression to ophthalmopathy over 18 months of follow-up. Hyperthyroidism patients were aged 18 to 65 years and newly diagnosed, with disease duration of less than 2 months. The study excluded patients with uncontrolled infections, other autoimmune diseases, pregnancy or lactation. Clinical symptoms, serum thyroxine and TRAb, thyroid ultrasound, and orbital computed tomography formed the basis for the diagnoses. Ficoll-Paque density gradient centrifugation was used to isolate PBMCs from approximately 10 ml of fresh peripheral blood. Total RNA was extracted with Trizol reagent, and quality was checked on an Agilent 2100 Bioanalyzer. TCR beta CDR3 regions were amplified from RNA transcripts. For the first round of RT-PCR on the TCR CDR3, the HTBI primer set was used together with the Qiagen OneStep RT-PCR kit. Libraries were constructed in a second round of multiplex PCR, after which size selection and purification were carried out. Paired-end sequencing of the libraries was performed with 100 bp reads on an Illumina HiSeq2000. Processing in the source paper ran as follows. SOAPnuke was used to process the raw data, with reads discarded if the reads contained adapters or uncalled bases, had a mean Phred below 15, or lacked an exact constant-primer or identifier match. High-quality paired reads were merged with COPE v1.2.5, and unique nucleotide sequences were defined as clonotypes. MiTCR v1.1 was used to align clonotypes to the IMGT TRBV, TRBD and TRBJ reference segments. The analysis was restricted to V-J combinations with a frequency above 0.0001, which together covered around 99% of the repertoires. The TCS score was defined as F50 (clonal expansion) divided by E x V (chaos), with BLOSUM62-based TCRdist calculated between CDR3 peptides within each V-J. Welch's t-statistics and random forest reduced fewer than 550 V-J features to roughly 13, which were used in a naive Bayes classifier (R e1071). TCRdb reworked the public reads: Q25 trimming with fastp, MiXCR clone assembly, productive beta chains retained. Every distinct CDR3 protein forms one entry, paired with its most common genes and DNA. The V and J calls were not made by the authors but by TCRdb's processing. The sample yields around 500,000 distinct CDR3 sequences; around 14% were counted once. The ten top clones hold 15% to 20% of the sample.

This clonotype originated in a young woman with Graves' hyperthyroidism. Sequences were obtained from blood.

The CDR3 reads CAISEGWEQFF. The sequence in DNA is TGTGCCATCAGTGAAGGATGGGAGCAGTTCTTC. In this chain, TRBV10-3 is recombined with TRBJ2-1, with no confidently assigned D gene. The CDR3 covers 11 residues, taking in both the cysteine and the phenylalanine. Only CDR3 DNA remains: 33 bases, in frame from the first base. V gives up 3 bases and J gives up 10 bases, and the segment between their germline ends measures 7 bases. CDR1 ENHRY and CDR2 SYGVKD were looked up in the germline V gene.